A selection of T cell receptor beta chains follows, all from one sample in a study of blood T cells in healthy people across ages. TCRdb called the 5' RACE reads again in MiXCR, with one record for every CDR3 protein. The sample lists 650,000 to 800,000 distinct CDR3 sequences; about 42% were seen once. The sequenced material came from blood. The source is a man aged 60 to 69 in good health. The CDR3 runs from the conserved cysteine through the conserved F or W. Each record gives: clone size, J gene, V gene, D gene, CDR3 protein, CDR3 DNA. D genes are given only for firm matches. Rows give clone size only sometimes, using once, few, many, or a class for an expanded clone.

. | TRBJ2-1 | TRBV3-1 | . | CASSQDAHREQFF | TGTGCCAGCAGCCAAGATGCCCATCGGGAGCAGTTCTTC
. | TRBJ2-7 | TRBV5-4 | TRBD2 | CASSLGSSGGNYEQYF | TGTGCCAGCAGCTTGGGTTCTAGCGGGGGGAACTACGAGCAGTACTTC
few | TRBJ1-6 | TRBV19 | . | CTSSDQYSPLHF | TGTACCAGCAGCGATCAATATTCACCCCTCCACTTT
. | TRBJ2-2 | TRBV9 | TRBD1 | CASSVTGGDTGELFF | TGTGCCAGCAGCGTCACAGGGGGCGACACCGGGGAGCTGTTTTTT
. | TRBJ2-3 | TRBV12-3/TRBV12-4 | TRBD2 | CASSLTLTSTGTQYF | TGTGCCAGCAGCCTGACTCTGACTAGCACAGGTACGCAGTATTTT
. | TRBJ2-3 | TRBV20-1 | . | CSAESRTESTDTQYF | TGCAGTGCTGAGAGTAGGACGGAAAGCACAGATACGCAGTATTTT
. | TRBJ2-5 | TRBV5-5 | . | CASSLLTDPQYF | TGTGCCAGCAGCTTGTTGACGGATCCGCAGTACTTC
. | TRBJ2-1 | TRBV7-2 | . | CASSLDPSTMKQFF | TGTGCCAGCAGCTTAGATCCCAGTACAATGAAGCAGTTCTTC
. | TRBJ2-7 | TRBV3-1 | TRBD2 | CASSQEFGTRMGEQYF | TGTGCCAGCAGCCAAGAATTCGGGACTAGAATGGGCGAGCAGTACTTC
. | TRBJ2-5 | TRBV20-1 | . | CSAILAVRQETQYF | TGCAGTGCCATCTTAGCGGTTCGGCAAGAGACCCAGTACTTC
. | TRBJ2-4 | TRBV5-5 | . | CASSSGTKNIQYF | TGTGCCAGCAGCTCTGGCACGAAAAACATTCAGTACTTC